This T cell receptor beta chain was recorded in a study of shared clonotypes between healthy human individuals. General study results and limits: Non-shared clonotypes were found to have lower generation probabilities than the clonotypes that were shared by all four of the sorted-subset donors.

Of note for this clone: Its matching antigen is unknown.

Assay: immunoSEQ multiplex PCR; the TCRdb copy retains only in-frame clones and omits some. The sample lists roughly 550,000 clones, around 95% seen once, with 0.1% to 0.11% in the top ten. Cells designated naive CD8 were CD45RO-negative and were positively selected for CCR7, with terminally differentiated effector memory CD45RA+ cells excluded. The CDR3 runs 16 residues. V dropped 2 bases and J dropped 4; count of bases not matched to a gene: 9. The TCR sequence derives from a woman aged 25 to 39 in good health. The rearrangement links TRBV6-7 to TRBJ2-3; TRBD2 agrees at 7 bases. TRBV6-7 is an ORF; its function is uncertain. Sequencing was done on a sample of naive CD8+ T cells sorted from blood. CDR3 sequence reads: CASSYLGAGVADTQYF. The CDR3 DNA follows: TGTGCCAGCAGTTACCTCGGCGCGGGGGTCGCAGATACGCAGTATTTT.